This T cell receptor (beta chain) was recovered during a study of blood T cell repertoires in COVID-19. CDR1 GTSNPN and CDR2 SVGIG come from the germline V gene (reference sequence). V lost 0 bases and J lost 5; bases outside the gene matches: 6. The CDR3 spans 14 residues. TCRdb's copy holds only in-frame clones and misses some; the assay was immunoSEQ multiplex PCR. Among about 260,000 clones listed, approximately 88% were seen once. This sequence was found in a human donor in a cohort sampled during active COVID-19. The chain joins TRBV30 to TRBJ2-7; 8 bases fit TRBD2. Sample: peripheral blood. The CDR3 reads CAWSVRRLANEQYF. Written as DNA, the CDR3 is TGTGCCTGGAGTGTACGTCGACTAGCGAACGAGCAGTACTTC.